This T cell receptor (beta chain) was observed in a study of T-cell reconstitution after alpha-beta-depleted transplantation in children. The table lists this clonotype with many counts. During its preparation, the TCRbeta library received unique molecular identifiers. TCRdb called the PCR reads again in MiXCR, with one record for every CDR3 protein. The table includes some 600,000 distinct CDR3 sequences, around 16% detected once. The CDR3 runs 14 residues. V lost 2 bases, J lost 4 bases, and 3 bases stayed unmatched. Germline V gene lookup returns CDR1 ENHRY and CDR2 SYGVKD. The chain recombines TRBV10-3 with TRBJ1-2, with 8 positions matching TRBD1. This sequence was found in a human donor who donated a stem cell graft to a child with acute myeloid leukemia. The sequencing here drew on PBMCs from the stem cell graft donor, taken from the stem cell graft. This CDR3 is CAISEGQGSYGYTF. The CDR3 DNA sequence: TGTGCCATCAGTGAGGGACAGGGTTCCTATGGCTACACCTTC.